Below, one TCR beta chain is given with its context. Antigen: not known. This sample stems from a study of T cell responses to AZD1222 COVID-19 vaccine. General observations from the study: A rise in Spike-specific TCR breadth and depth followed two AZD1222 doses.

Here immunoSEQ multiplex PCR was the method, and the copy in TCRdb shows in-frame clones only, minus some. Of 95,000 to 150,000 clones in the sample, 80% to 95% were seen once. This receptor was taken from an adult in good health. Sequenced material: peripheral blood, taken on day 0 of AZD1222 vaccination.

This CDR3 reads CASRSAGVAYEQYF. The CDR3 DNA reads TGTGCCAGCAGATCAGCGGGAGTCGCCTACGAGCAGTACTTC. The chain is built from TRBV27 and TRBJ2-7; 8 nucleotides line up with TRBD2. Germline values: CDR1 MNHEY, CDR2 SMNVEV (reference sequence). The CDR3 sequence is 14 residues long. V shed 6 bases and J 2 bases; nucleotides not matched to a gene: 6.